This entry lists 32 T cell receptor beta chains sequenced from one sample in a study of circulating CD8 cells and anti-PD-1 response in melanoma. Four subsets defined by PD-1 and/or TIGIT were sorted from live CD3+CD8+TCRalphabeta+ cells. Using 15 ng of total RNA, TCR libraries were made with the QIAseq Immune Repertoire TCR panel. One entry per CDR3 protein, called by TCRdb with MiXCR from the reads. Of about 410 distinct CDR3 sequences listed, about 7.4% are singletons. Sequences were derived from CD8+ T cells from PBMCs, sampled at baseline or after one month of anti-PD-1 therapy (not recorded which). The origin of the receptors is a human donor with melanoma.

This clonotype rates as large. The chain joins TRBV28 to TRBJ2-7; 10 bases map to TRBD2. Germline lookup yields CDR1 MDHEN and CDR2 SYDVKM. V shed 4 bases, J shed 0 bases, and the junction held 6 bases outside the gene matches. The CDR3 runs 16 residues. CDR3 coding DNA: TGTGCCAGCAGTTCACTGAGCGGGAGGGCCTCCTACGAGCAGTACTTC. This gives the protein CASSSLSGRASYEQYF.

V gene TRBV19 combines with J gene TRBJ2-3; 7 nucleotides line up with TRBD2. In germline, CDR1 is LNHDA, CDR2 SQIVND (reference sequence). The CDR3 runs 14 residues. CDR3 sequence: CASREAGNTDTQYF. CDR3 nucleotide sequence: TGTGCGTCCCGGGAGGCAGGGAACACAGATACGCAGTATTTT.

This clonotype is large. V and J are TRBV28 and TRBJ2-7; unclear D gene. Trimming pared 2 bases from V and 7 bases from J, leaving 12 bases between. The germline CDR1 and CDR2 sequences are MDHEN and SYDVKM. The CDR3 contains 13 residues. The CDR3 loop is CASSLAPYTEQYF. In DNA form, the CDR3 reads TGTGCCAGCAGTTTAGCCCCCTATACAGAGCAGTACTTC.

By frequency in the sample, this clonotype is medium-sized (0.01 to 0.1%). The chain uses TRBV28 and TRBJ2-1; weak D call: TRBD1 (5 bases). The CDR3 runs 14 residues. V lost 6 bases and J 4 bases, leaving 13 bases between the germline ends. The germline V gene has CDR1 MDHEN and CDR2 SYDVKM. The chain's CDR3 is CASRRVDSYNEQFF. CDR3 coding DNA: TGTGCCAGCAGACGCGTCGACAGTTACAATGAGCAGTTCTTC.

By share, this clonotype ranks as large. The chain uses TRBV28 and TRBJ2-1, with 8 bases identical to TRBD2. The ends lost 2 bases at V and 0 bases at J; junction bases unmatched: 6. This CDR3 is built from 17 residues. Germline assignment: CDR1 MDHEN and CDR2 SYDVKM. The CDR3 nucleotides read TGTGCCAGCAGTTTACCCCAGAGCGGGAGCTCCTACAATGAGCAGTTCTTC. Its protein is CASSLPQSGSSYNEQFF. The full variable domain, in which reference TRBV28 and TRBJ2-1 provide the parts outside the CDR3, is DVKVTQSSRYLVKRTGEKVFLECVQDMDHENMFWYRQDPGLGLRLIYFSYDVKMKEKGDIPEGYSVSREKKERFSLILESASTNQTSMYLCASSLPQSGSSYNEQFFGPGTRLTVL.

This clonotype is classed as large. The J gene is TRBJ2-1, the V gene TRBV3-1, with 13 bases fitting TRBD2. Germline CDR1 is LGHDT and CDR2 is YNNKEL (reference sequence). The CDR3 is made up of 15 amino acids. J lost 4 bases, V lost 4 bases, and 1 base had no gene match. The CDR3 here is CASSLLAGGYNEQFF. The CDR3 DNA reads as TGTGCCAGCAGCCTACTAGCGGGAGGGTACAATGAGCAGTTCTTC.

Judged by abundance, this clonotype is large. The V gene is TRBV12-3 or TRBV12-4, the J gene TRBJ2-7; perhaps TRBD1 as D (6 bases). This CDR3 comprises 18 residues. V gave up 8 bases and J gave up 1 base, with 27 bases separating them. The CDR3 spells CASVCVIRGQYTSYEQYF. The CDR3 nucleotides read TGTGCCAGCGTTTGCGTGATAAGAGGACAGTACACTTCCTACGAGCAGTACTTC.

By share, this clonotype counts as medium-sized. V and J are TRBV27 and TRBJ2-1; TRBD1 aligns across 8 bases. The CDR3 has 15 amino acids. Germline CDR1 MNHEY, CDR2 SMNVEV (reference sequence). V gave up 5 bases and J gave up 2 bases; unmatched junction bases: 5. The CDR3 nucleotides read TGTGCCAGCAGTGAACAGGGGGTCCCCTACAATGAGCAGTTCTTC. Amino acid sequence: CASSEQGVPYNEQFF.

The DNA of the CDR3 is TGTGCCAGCAGCTTGGGACTAGCGGGACCCAATGAGCAGTTCTTC. Amino acids: CASSLGLAGPNEQFF. This chain connects TRBV5-4 to TRBJ2-1, with 11 bases identical to TRBD2. The CDR3 totals 15 residues. Trimming took 0 bases from V and 6 from J; bases not matched to a gene: 2. Germline assignment: CDR1 SGHNT and CDR2 YYREEE (reference sequence).

This clonotype is deemed medium-sized (0.01 to 0.1%). The chain carries TRBV28 and TRBJ2-7; no firm D call. The CDR3 sequence is 13 residues long. The germline V gene encodes CDR1 MDHEN and CDR2 SYDVKM. The V end lost 3 bases, the J end lost 0 bases, and 6 bases lay between the germline ends. Here the CDR3 DNA reads TGTGCCAGCAGTTTCGGCCTCTCCTACGAGCAGTACTTC. Translated: CASSFGLSYEQYF.

This clonotype was observed a few times. The chain recombines TRBV24-1 with TRBJ2-3; 10 nucleotides match TRBD2. Germline lookup yields CDR1 KGHDR and CDR2 SFDVKD. The CDR3 runs to 15 residues. Trimming cost V 5 bases and J 1 base; bases outside gene matches: 2. The CDR3 region has the DNA TGTGCCACCAGTGCCGGGACTAGCGGCACAGATACGCAGTATTTT. Its translation: CATSAGTSGTDTQYF.

Judged by abundance, this clonotype is medium-sized (0.01 to 0.1%). An end of the junction does not agree with germline; a read error may underlie this. This chain connects TRBV6-1 to TRBJ2-1, with D possibly TRBD2 on 6 matching bases. Germline values: CDR1 MNHNS, CDR2 SASEGT. This CDR3 has 15 amino acids. DNA of the CDR3: TGTGCCAGCACTGAAAGGGAGGCGGTCTACAATGAGCAGTTCTTC. It codes for CASTEREAVYNEQFF.

This clonotype is labeled medium-sized. The chain joins TRBV7-2 to TRBJ2-7; maybe TRBD1 (5 bases). From germline, CDR1 is SGHTA and CDR2 FQGNSA. The CDR3 runs to 16 residues. The germline V and J ends were trimmed by 1 base and 0 bases, with 13 bases remaining between them. CDR3 coding DNA: TGTGCCAGCAGCTTAGAGGGGTCGGGCCGCTCCTACGAGCAGTACTTC. The encoded protein is CASSLEGSGRSYEQYF. Full variable domain (missing parts from reference TRBV7-2 and TRBJ2-7): GAGVSQSPSNKVTEKGKDVELRCDPISGHTALYWYRQSLGQGLEFLIYFQGNSAPDKSGLPSDRFSAERTGGSVSTLTIQRTQQEDSAVYLCASSLEGSGRSYEQYFGPGTRLTVT.

This clonotype was observed a handful of times. V usage is TRBV30 and J usage is TRBJ2-1; D is uncertain. CDR3 size: 16 residues. The V gene lost 4 bases and the J gene lost 0 bases, with 16 bases spanning the gap. Germline assignment: CDR1 GTSNPN and CDR2 SVGIG (reference sequence). This CDR3 is CAWTPLRGSSYNEQFF. The DNA of the CDR3 is TGTGCCTGGACCCCTCTACGAGGTAGCTCCTACAATGAGCAGTTCTTC.

This clonotype is labeled as medium-sized. The junction differs from germline at one of its ends, possibly a read error. V and J are TRBV28 and TRBJ2-2; 9 bases are a match to TRBD2. The CDR3 is made up of 18 amino acids. CDR1 MDHEN and CDR2 SYDVKM come from the germline V gene. The CDR3 DNA follows: TGTGCCAGCAGTCCCTGGGTAGCGGGAGCGGAAGGTACCGGGGGGCTGTTTTTT. Protein: CASSPWVAGAEGTGGLFF.

Relative to its sample, this clonotype is large. The J gene is TRBJ2-7, the V gene TRBV27; D is possibly TRBD2 (6 bases). The CDR3 runs 14 residues. The V and J ends lost 6 bases and 5 bases respectively, with 17 bases between them. Germline V CDR1 and CDR2: MNHEY, SMNVEV (reference sequence). CDR3: CASSPGVFGDEQYF. CDR3 sequence (DNA): TGTGCCAGCAGCCCGGGAGTCTTCGGCGACGAGCAGTACTTC.

Judged by abundance, this clonotype is large. The V and J genes are TRBV28 and TRBJ2-7; D unresolved. Trimming removed 4 bases from V and 4 bases from J, with 20 bases in between. This CDR3 spans 16 amino acids. The germline gives CDR1 MDHEN, CDR2 SYDVKM. This CDR3 is CASSSIVGSVRYEQYF. The CDR3 DNA reads as TGTGCCAGCAGTTCCATTGTAGGGTCGGTTCGGTACGAGCAGTACTTC.

By frequency in the sample, this clonotype is large. The V gene is TRBV20-1, the J gene TRBJ2-7; TRBD2 aligns across 9 bases. Trimming at V came to 1 base and at J to 3 bases, leaving 4 bases not matched to a gene. Germline-derived CDR1 and CDR2 are DFQATT and SNEGSKA (reference sequence). The CDR3 is 14 amino acids. CDR3 region: CSARVAGGIYEQYF. The CDR3 nucleotides read TGCAGTGCTAGAGTTGCGGGAGGGATCTACGAGCAGTACTTC.

Sample share makes this clonotype hyperexpanded. The CDR3 loop is CASSRLALSADTQYF. The CDR3 coding sequence is TGTGCCAGCAGCCGACTAGCGCTTTCAGCAGATACGCAGTATTTT. The genes are TRBV7-3 and TRBJ2-3, with 8 bases aligning to TRBD2. CDR3 length: 15 residues. The ends lost 5 bases at V and 4 bases at J; junction bases unmatched: 8. From germline, CDR1 is SGHTA and CDR2 FQGTGA.

By share, this clonotype ranks as large. The chain carries TRBV5-4 and TRBJ2-1; TRBD2 matches 8 bases. Per germline, CDR1 SGHNT and CDR2 YYREEE (reference sequence). CDR3 length: 15 residues. Trimming cost V 4 bases and J 1 base; bases outside gene matches: 4. The CDR3 sequence is CASSLSGESYNEQFF. DNA for the CDR3: TGTGCCAGCAGCCTTAGCGGGGAGTCCTACAATGAGCAGTTCTTC.

This clonotype has only one observation. One junction end does not reproduce the germline sequence, and a read error may be involved. The V call is TRBV20-1, the J call TRBJ1-3, with a possible D match to TRBD1 (5 bases). The CDR3 consists of 15 residues. Germline lookup yields CDR1 DFQATT and CDR2 SNEGSKA (reference sequence). The CDR3: CSARDRDRSENTIYF. CDR3 bases: TGCAGTGCTAGAGATCGGGACCGCTCTGAAAACACCATATATTTT.

This clonotype is medium-sized within its sample. This chain joins TRBV6-6 and TRBJ2-5; D is perhaps TRBD1 (5 bases). The CDR3 extends over 12 amino acids. Germline V gene data show CDR1 as MNHNY and CDR2 as SVGAGI (reference sequence). The V and J ends lost 6 bases and 4 bases respectively, with 9 bases between them. Here the CDR3 DNA reads TGTGCCAGCAGCCTAGGGGTAGAGACCCAGTACTTC. This gives the protein CASSLGVETQYF.

This clonotype was recorded a few times. A much more abundant neighbour one base away suggests this may be a read error. The chain links TRBV20-1 to TRBJ1-3; 7 bases match TRBD1. Per the germline V gene, CDR1 is DFQATT and CDR2 is SNEGSKA (reference sequence). CDR3 size: 15 residues. V shed 5 bases, J shed 2 bases, and the junction held 9 bases outside the gene matches. The CDR3 spells CSARDQGVPGNTIYF. The CDR3 DNA reads TGCAGTGCTCGGGATCAGGGGGTCCCTGGAAACACCATATATTTT.

By share, this clonotype ranks as large. The rearrangement joins TRBV24-1 to TRBJ2-5, with 10 bases fitting TRBD2. This CDR3 comprises 16 residues. The germline V gene encodes CDR1 KGHDR and CDR2 SFDVKD. Unmatched junction bases numbered 9, after V lost 4 bases and J lost 5 bases. CDR3 residues: CATSEIPTSGMETQYF. CDR3 bases: TGTGCCACCAGTGAAATCCCCACTAGCGGGATGGAGACCCAGTACTTC.

This clonotype is deemed medium-sized (0.01 to 0.1%). The gene calls are TRBV28 and TRBJ2-5, with 10 bases lining up with TRBD2. The V segment lost 3 bases and the J segment 5 bases; nucleotides outside the gene matches: 9. Germline lookup yields CDR1 MDHEN and CDR2 SYDVKM. The CDR3 spans 16 residues. This CDR3 is CASSFHTSGMEETQYF. The CDR3 DNA reads as TGTGCCAGCAGTTTTCATACTAGCGGGATGGAGGAGACCCAGTACTTC. The full variable domain, its missing parts supplied by reference TRBV28 and TRBJ2-5, is DVKVTQSSRYLVKRTGEKVFLECVQDMDHENMFWYRQDPGLGLRLIYFSYDVKMKEKGDIPEGYSVSREKKERFSLILESASTNQTSMYLCASSFHTSGMEETQYFGPGTRLLVL.

This clonotype is judged large. The V gene is TRBV28, the J gene TRBJ2-3; D call uncertain. Trimming shortened V by 3 bases and J by 4 bases, and 14 bases separated the two germline ends. CDR3 length: 15 residues. The germline V gene has CDR1 MDHEN and CDR2 SYDVKM. The CDR3 here is CASSFPEVRPDTQYF. The CDR3 nucleotides read TGTGCCAGCAGTTTCCCCGAGGTCCGGCCAGATACGCAGTATTTT.

Comment on this clonotype: A much larger clone differs from this one at a single base, so this may be a read error. As the CDR3 is not closed by the conserved phenylalanine or tryptophan, this likely results from a read error. The V and J genes are TRBV20-1 and TRBJ2-1; 9 nucleotides line up with TRBD2. The CDR3 is 14 amino acids. After removal of 1 base from V and 3 bases from J, the junction contained 1 base not matched to a gene. Germline V gene sequence: CDR1 DFQATT, CDR2 SNEGSKA (reference sequence). Here the CDR3 reads CSARGTSDYNEQFL. For the CDR3, the DNA is TGCAGTGCTAGAGGGACTAGCGACTACAATGAGCAGTTCCTC.

This clonotype counts as large. J is TRBJ2-5 and V is TRBV28; 12 bases are shared with TRBD2. J gave up 5 bases and V 5 bases, and 18 bases lay outside the gene matches. The germline CDR1 and CDR2 sequences are MDHEN and SYDVKM. CDR3 length equals 19 residues. The CDR3 sequence: CASSTPRLAGVPVRETQYF. In DNA, the CDR3 is TGTGCCAGCAGTACCCCTCGACTAGCGGGAGTTCCCGTACGGGAGACCCAGTACTTC. The complete variable domain, with remaining parts taken from reference TRBV28 and TRBJ2-5, reads DVKVTQSSRYLVKRTGEKVFLECVQDMDHENMFWYRQDPGLGLRLIYFSYDVKMKEKGDIPEGYSVSREKKERFSLILESASTNQTSMYLCASSTPRLAGVPVRETQYFGPGTRLLVL.

This clonotype rates as large. The chain employs TRBV29-1 and TRBJ2-1; D uncertain. The CDR3 runs 11 residues. Germline lookup yields CDR1 SQVTM and CDR2 ANQGSEA. The V gene lost 3 bases and the J gene lost 7 bases, with 7 bases spanning the gap. In DNA form, the CDR3 reads TGCAGCGTTGATGTGGTGAATGAGCAGTTCTTC. Its translation is CSVDVVNEQFF.

This clonotype is deemed large. This chain uses TRBV28 with TRBJ2-6, with 9 bases that match TRBD1. J was trimmed by 1 base and V by 2 bases; bases with no gene match: 9. In germline, CDR1 is MDHEN, CDR2 SYDVKM. The CDR3 is 19 amino acids. The CDR3 DNA reads TGTGCCAGCAGTTTACCTTCCGGACAGGGGTATTCTGGGGCCAACGTCCTGACTTTC. This translates into CASSLPSGQGYSGANVLTF.

This clonotype is deemed medium-sized (0.01 to 0.1%). This chain uses TRBV28 with TRBJ2-7; no firm D call. The germline V gene encodes CDR1 MDHEN and CDR2 SYDVKM. CDR3 length: 17 amino acids. Trimming pared 6 bases from V and 2 bases from J, leaving 23 bases between. CDR3 nucleotides: TGTGCCAGCAGCCCCCCCATGGTGATCGGACGAACCTACGAGCAGTACTTC. It codes for CASSPPMVIGRTYEQYF.

Relative to its sample, this clonotype is large. The chain employs TRBV2 and TRBJ2-7, with D unresolved. Germline values: CDR1 SNHLY, CDR2 FYNNEI. The CDR3 length is 14 residues. V was shortened by 6 bases and J by 0 bases, with 12 bases between the two germline ends. The CDR3 protein is CASSPVQSSYEQYF. The CDR3 bases are TGTGCCAGCAGCCCGGTCCAAAGCTCCTACGAGCAGTACTTC.